Given below is one T cell receptor (beta chain) in context. No antigen is known for it. Qualities for individual bases were not recorded, and no much larger clone is one base off. V is reduced by 0 bases and J by 2 bases, leaving a spacing of 12 bases between them. The germline V gene (reference sequence) yields SGHNT for CDR1 and YYREEE for CDR2. The CDR3 starts with the cysteine, ends with the phenylalanine, and has 15 residues. The sequence is cut down to CDR3 DNA, 45 bases in frame from base 1. The sample originates from a study of Ad26.COV2.S vaccination and SARS-CoV-2 variants (dated by TCRdb to the early 2020s). At the level of the whole study: Vaccine-arm donors came from COV1001, a multicentre, randomized, double-blind, placebo-controlled phase I-IIa trial of Ad26.COV2.S in healthy adults. Investigators remained blinded to trial group allocation during experiments and outcome assessment. Ad26.COV2.S was given intramuscularly at 5x10^10 or 1x10^11 viral particles, as a single shot or as two shots 56 days apart. TCRbeta repertoire sequencing served as the tool for gauging how specific and how broad the SARS-CoV-2-reactive T cell receptors were following Ad26.COV2.S vaccination. A total of roughly 32 samples were included in the TCR-sequenced set, comprising roughly 19 Ad26.COV2.S vaccine recipients, 5 placebo recipients and 8 SARS-CoV-2 convalescent individuals. Participants in the trial were split at random into five groups of five each, receiving low-dose or high-dose Ad26.COV2.S once or twice, or else placebo on both occasions.

General conclusions and limits of the study: The study lacked the statistical power to compare responses across vaccine doses or regimens. Compared with placebo recipients, Ad26.COV2.S recipients showed higher spike-specific TCR breadth (P = 0.0014). The authors noted that total T cell responses may have been underestimated by the TCR breadth and depth analyses. Substantial breadth of spike-specific CD8+ and CD4+ T cell responses was reported after vaccination. Vaccine and placebo recipients had similar non-spike TCR breadth, a finding consistent with the vaccine containing only spike.

The treatment or condition label on this specimen signifies: some 19 received Ad26.COV2.S at low or high dose, single or two shots; 5 received placebo; per-sample allocation not given. Repertoires of vaccine and placebo recipients were sequenced from samples taken on day 63 after the first injection. In Cohort 1b, roughly 26 adults aged 18-55 years were enrolled at a single site in Boston, USA, between 29 July and 7 August 2020. As a vaccine, Ad26.COV2.S was a replication-incompetent adenovirus type 26 vector that expressed a prefusion-stabilized SARS-CoV-2 spike protein derived from the original Wuhan strain. The immunoSEQ Assay was the method used to sequence TCRbeta CDR3 regions. After extraction, genomic DNA underwent amplification by bias-controlled multiplex PCR, followed by high-throughput sequencing. The original methods were these. To quantify the absolute abundance of every unique TCRbeta CDR3 region, sequences were collapsed and filtered. T cell fraction was estimated by normalizing TCRbeta template counts to usable DNA, which was measured by amplifying reference genes present in all nucleated cells. Repertoire TCRs were annotated as SARS-CoV-2-specific by exact matching of V gene, CDR3 amino acid sequence and J gene to a known reactive TCR set. MIRA supplied the reference SARS-CoV-2 TCR set, which was filtered for enrichment in COVID-19-positive ImmuneCODE repertoires so that public or cross-reactive TCRs were removed. Using the MIRA antigens, annotated TCRs were further analysed by specific ORF or by position within an ORF. Depth was the summed frequency of annotated unique rearrangements, while breadth was defined as annotated unique rearrangements over total unique productive rearrangements. TCR breadth was compared between groups using two-sided Wilcoxon rank-sum tests. Entries here come from immuneACCESS through TCRdb and include only in-frame sequences with V and J called. Some clones fail to appear in such tables; in the studies checked, an unresolved V gene covers under half of the shortfall, and the cause of the remainder is unknown. The V and J calls and the clone size are those of that table, but D and trimming were determined from the DNA. The sample data list about 250,000 clones, and more than 75% of these were observed just once. Approximately 3.4% of the sample is in the top ten clones.

This receptor was taken from a person aged 18 to 59 who received the Ad26.COV2.S COVID-19 vaccine or a placebo. Source: peripheral blood, taken in a trial of Ad26.COV2.S vaccine versus placebo. The sequence joins TRBV5-4 to TRBJ2-7; no D segment can be confidently identified. CDR3 sequence: CASSLGIGPTYEQYF. The bases read TGTGCCAGCAGCTTGGGAATAGGCCCTACCTACGAGCAGTACTTC.